This T cell receptor (beta chain) was captured in a study of blood T cell repertoires in COVID-19. Turning to the study itself: The United States, Italy and Spain provided the acute and convalescent COVID-19 samples. PBMCs, B-cell-depleted T cells, or T cells provided the cDNA or gDNA that made up the material.

In the original processing: Reference gene primer amplification gave nucleated cell count estimates. Assay: immunoSEQ multiplex PCR; the TCRdb copy retains only in-frame clones and omits some. V and J calls and clone size are those listed in that table; D and trimming were worked out from the DNA. Of under 35,000 clones detected, roughly 85% appear once; the ten largest clones hold 7% to 7.5%. The CDR3 sequence is 16 residues long. CDR1 is MNHEY, CDR2 SMNVEV, per germline (reference sequence). Trimming removed 4 bases from V and 9 bases from J, with 24 bases in between. The chain carries TRBV27 and TRBJ2-5; a possible D gene is TRBD2 (6 bases). This sequence was found in a human donor in a cohort sampled during active COVID-19. Sequencing used peripheral blood. In DNA form, the CDR3 reads TGTGCCAGCAGTTCACCTTCGCGGGACGGACGGGTGGCCCAGTACTTC. It translates to CASSSPSRDGRVAQYF.